The next 13 T cell receptor beta chains were all read from a single sample in a study of T cell responses to AZD1222 COVID-19 vaccine. Repertoires were generated with immunoSEQ multiplex PCR, while TCRdb's copy carries only in-frame clones and drops some. This sample has 80,000 to 100,000 clones; around 89% occur once, and the top ten carry 2.5%. The sequenced sample was peripheral blood, obtained 28 days after the second AZD1222 dose. These receptors all stem from an adult who received the AZD1222 COVID-19 vaccine.

The chain uses TRBV19 and TRBJ2-2, with TRBD1 matching over 7 bases. This CDR3 contains 16 residues. CDR1 is LNHDA, CDR2 SQIVND, per germline (reference sequence). The CDR3 DNA follows: TGTGTCCCGAGTGAGGGGGCGGGCTACAAATCCGGGGAGCTGTTTTTT. This sequence encodes CVPSEGAGYKSGELFF.

J is TRBJ2-1 and V is TRBV3-1 (or the pseudogene TRBV3-2); D possibly matches TRBD1 or TRBD2 (5 bases each). The CDR3 runs to 14 residues. Between the trimmed V and J ends, which lost 1 base and 6 bases, there was a span of 10 bases. Per the germline V gene, CDR1 is LGHDT and CDR2 is YNNKEL (reference sequence). The CDR3 DNA follows: TGTGCCAGCAGCCAAGGATCAGGGACCAATGAGCAGTTCTTC. Translated: CASSQGSGTNEQFF.

The V call is TRBV10-2, the J call TRBJ2-7; 8 nucleotides match TRBD2. The germline CDR1 and CDR2 sequences are WSHSY and SAAADI. The trim removed 3 bases at V and 2 bases at J, leaving 0 bases unmatched. The CDR3 has 13 residues. CDR3 sequence (DNA): TGCGCCAGCAGTGACGGGAGGGCCTACGAGCAGTACTTC. This codes for CASSDGRAYEQYF.

The V and J genes are TRBV6-5 and TRBJ1-2; D uncertain. The V end lost 2 bases, the J end lost 8 bases, and 18 bases lay between the germline ends. CDR3 size: 15 residues. The germline V gene has CDR1 MNHEY and CDR2 SVGAGI. CDR3 region: CASSYADRSGEGYTF. The CDR3 region has the DNA TGTGCCAGCAGTTACGCGGACCGATCCGGAGAGGGCTACACCTTC.

V usage is TRBV6-2 or TRBV6-3 and J usage is TRBJ1-1, with D possibly matching TRBD1 (6 bases). The V end lost 5 bases, the J end lost 0 bases, and 13 bases lay between the germline ends. The germline gives CDR1 MNHEY, CDR2 SVGEGT. The CDR3 totals 15 residues. The CDR3 reads CASSDTTGLNTEAFF. The CDR3 nucleotides are TGTGCCAGCAGTGACACGACAGGATTGAACACTGAAGCTTTCTTT.

This clone was counted once. The rearrangement joins TRBV30 to TRBJ2-7; D might be TRBD2 (6 bases). This CDR3 comprises 12 residues. Germline V gives CDR1 GTSNPN, CDR2 SVGIG (reference sequence). Deletions cut 2 bases from V and 6 bases from J, with 11 bases between. The DNA for the CDR3 is TGTGCCTGGAGTCCGGGCGGGGCCGAGCAGTACTTC. Translated: CAWSPGGAEQYF. Full variable domain (outside the CDR3, taken from reference TRBV30 and TRBJ2-7): SQTIHQWPATLVQPVGSPLSLECTVEGTSNPNLYWYRQAAGRGLQLLFYSVGIGQISSEVPQNLSASRPQDRQFILSSKKLLLSDSGFYLCAWSPGGAEQYFGPGTRLTVT.

The chain joins TRBV5-1 to TRBJ1-2, with D unclear. V was shortened by 0 bases and J by 0 bases, with 12 bases between the two germline ends. Germline CDR1 and CDR2: SGHRS and YFSETQ. This CDR3 comprises 16 residues. The CDR3 loop reads CASSLGSHRANYGYTF. For the CDR3, the DNA is TGCGCCAGCAGCTTGGGTAGCCACCGCGCTAACTATGGCTACACCTTC.

This chain uses TRBV7-2 with TRBJ1-5; TRBD1 is a possible D gene (5 bases). The V end lost 3 bases, the J end lost 3 bases, and 12 bases lay between the germline ends. CDR1 and CDR2 from the germline V gene are SGHTA and FQGNSA. The CDR3 totals 15 residues. CDR3: CASSLGGRDNQPQHF. Written as DNA, the CDR3 is TGTGCCAGCAGCTTGGGTGGCAGGGACAATCAGCCCCAGCATTTT.

The chain uses TRBV15 and TRBJ2-1; D is unclear. CDR1 is LNHNV, CDR2 YYDKDF, per germline (reference sequence). This CDR3 has 14 amino acids. Trimming left V 4 bases short and J 3 bases short, with 10 bases between. CDR3 in amino acids: CATSNRSNYNEQFF. Here the CDR3 DNA reads TGTGCCACCAGCAACAGATCCAACTACAATGAGCAGTTCTTC.

The chain has TRBV5-6 and TRBJ2-7; 10 nucleotides agree with TRBD1. Germline CDR1 reads SGHDT; CDR2 reads YYEEEE. Trimming took 3 bases from V and 4 from J; bases not matched to a gene: 4. CDR3 length: 14 amino acids. CDR3 bases: TGTGCCAGCAGCTCCAGGACAGGGGGTTACGAGCAGTACTTC. Amino acid sequence: CASSSRTGGYEQYF.

V is TRBV7-9 and J is TRBJ1-2; D might be TRBD1 (6 bases). Trimming removed 5 bases from V and 2 bases from J, with 15 bases in between. CDR3 length equals 15 residues. The germline gives CDR1 SEHNR, CDR2 FQNEAQ (reference sequence). Here the CDR3 reads CASSTPDRGNYGYTF. Written as DNA, the CDR3 is TGTGCCAGCAGCACACCGGACAGAGGGAACTATGGCTACACCTTC.

The chain employs TRBV10-3 and TRBJ1-3, with TRBD1 as a possible D gene (5 bases). Deletions cut 4 bases from V and 4 bases from J, with 17 bases between. The CDR3 totals 16 residues. Germline CDR1 is ENHRY and CDR2 is SYGVKD. The CDR3 DNA reads as TGTGCCATCAGTGCCCTGGGGGGAACAGACGGAAACACCATATATTTT. This translates into CAISALGGTDGNTIYF.

The chain joins TRBV11-2 to TRBJ2-5, with D possibly matching TRBD1 (5 bases). The CDR3 is 14 residues long. V was trimmed by 5 bases and J by 4 bases, leaving 14 bases between them. Germline values: CDR1 SGHAT, CDR2 FQNNGV. The CDR3 region is CASSPGFQRETQYF. DNA for the CDR3: TGTGCCAGCAGCCCAGGGTTTCAACGAGAGACCCAGTACTTC.